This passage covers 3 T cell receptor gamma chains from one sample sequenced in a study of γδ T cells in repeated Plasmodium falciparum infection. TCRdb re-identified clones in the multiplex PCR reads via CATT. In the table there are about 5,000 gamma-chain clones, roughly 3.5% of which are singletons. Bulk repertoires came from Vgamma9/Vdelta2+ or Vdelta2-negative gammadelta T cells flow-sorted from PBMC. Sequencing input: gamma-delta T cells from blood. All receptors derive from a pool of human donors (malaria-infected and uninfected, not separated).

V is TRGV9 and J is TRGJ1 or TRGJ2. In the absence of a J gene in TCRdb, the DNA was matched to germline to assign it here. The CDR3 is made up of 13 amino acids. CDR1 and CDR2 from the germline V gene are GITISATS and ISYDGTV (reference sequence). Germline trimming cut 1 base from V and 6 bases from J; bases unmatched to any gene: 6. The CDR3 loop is CALWEVGTYKKLF. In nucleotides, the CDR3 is TGTGCCTTGTGGGAGGTTGGGACTTATAAGAAACTCTTT.

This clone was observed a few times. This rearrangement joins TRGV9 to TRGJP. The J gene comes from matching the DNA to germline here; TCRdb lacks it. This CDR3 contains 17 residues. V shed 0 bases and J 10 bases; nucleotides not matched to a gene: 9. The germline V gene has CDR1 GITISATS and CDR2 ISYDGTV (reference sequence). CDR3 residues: CALWEVLSYLGKKIKVF. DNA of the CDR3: TGTGCCTTGTGGGAGGTGCTGTCGTATTTGGGCAAAAAAATCAAGGTATTT.

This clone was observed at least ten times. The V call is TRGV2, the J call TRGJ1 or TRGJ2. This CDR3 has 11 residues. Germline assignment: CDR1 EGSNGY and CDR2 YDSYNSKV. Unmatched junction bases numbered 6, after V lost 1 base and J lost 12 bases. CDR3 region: CATWDGPGKLF. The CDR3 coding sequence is TGTGCCACCTGGGACGGCCCAGGGAAACTCTTT.